This T cell receptor (beta chain) comes out of a study of T-cell reconstitution after alpha-beta-depleted transplantation in children (dated by TCRdb to the mid-2010s). In terms of the full investigation: T-cell immune reconstitution after TCRalphabeta/CD19-depleted allogeneic hematopoietic cell transplantation in children was quantitatively tracked in the study by means of TCR repertoire profiling.

The germline V end is reduced by 4 bases and the J end by 2 bases; junction bases left unmatched: 7. The CDR3 holds 14 amino acids from the cysteine to the phenylalanine. Only CDR3 DNA is held: 42 bases, read in frame from base 1. CDR1 and CDR2, per the germline V gene (reference sequence), are DFQATT and SNEGSKA. Libraries were built with PCR. The listed sequencing device is Illumina HiSeq 2500. Molecular barcoding was employed in the preparation of TCR libraries, with unique molecular identifiers being used to normalize TCRbeta repertoire quantification. TCRdb itself trimmed the public reads at Q25 with fastp, ran MiXCR and retained productive beta chains. Each CDR3 protein appears once, grouped with its most common genes and DNA. The sample includes about 400,000 distinct CDR3 sequences, with around 20% observed a single time. The ten largest clonotypes hold 3.8% of the sample. In this sample, this clonotype turned up many times. Its antigen is unknown. Per-base quality was not reported, and no clone a single base away is much larger than it.

This chain is built from TRBV20-1 and TRBJ1-1; TRBD1 agrees with 7 junctional bases. This clonotype was sampled from a human donor who donated a stem cell graft to a child with acute myeloid leukemia. The sample consisted of PBMCs from the stem cell graft donor, taken from the stem cell graft. CDR3 sequence: CSANVGTENTEAFF. In nucleotides, the sequence is TGCAGTGCTAATGTGGGGACAGAAAACACTGAAGCTTTCTTT.